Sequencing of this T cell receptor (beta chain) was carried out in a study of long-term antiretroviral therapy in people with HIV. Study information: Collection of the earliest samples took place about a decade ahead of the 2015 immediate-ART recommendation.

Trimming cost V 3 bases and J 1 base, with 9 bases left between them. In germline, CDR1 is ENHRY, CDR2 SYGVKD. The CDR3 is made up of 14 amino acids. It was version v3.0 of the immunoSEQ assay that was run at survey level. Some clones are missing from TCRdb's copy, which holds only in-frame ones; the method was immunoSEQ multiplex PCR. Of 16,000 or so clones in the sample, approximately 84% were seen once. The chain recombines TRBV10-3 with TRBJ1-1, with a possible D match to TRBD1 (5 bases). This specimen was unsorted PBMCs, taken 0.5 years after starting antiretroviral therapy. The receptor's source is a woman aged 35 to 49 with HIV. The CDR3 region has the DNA TGTGCCATCAGTGAAGGCAGGGAGAACACTGAAGCTTTCTTT. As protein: CAISEGRENTEAFF.